A selection of T cell receptor beta chains follows, all from one sample in a study of beta chain features in type 1 diabetes. Here immunoSEQ multiplex PCR was the method, and the copy in TCRdb shows in-frame clones only, minus some. The sample shows hundreds of thousands of clones, 68% of them seen only once. Sequencing used naive CD4+ T cells from blood. Source of these receptors: a man younger than 40 in good health. CDR3s include the opening cysteine and the closing phenylalanine or tryptophan. Each record gives: V gene, D gene, clone size, CDR3 length, CDR3 protein. A D gene is named only where the DNA matches it firmly. Size values are once, few and many counts, or a class for expanded clones, and some rows have none.

V gene: TRBV29-1; D gene: NA; clone size: NA; CDR3 length: 13; CDR3 protein: CSVQGKMNTEAFF
V gene: TRBV5-1; D gene: NA; clone size: NA; CDR3 length: 17; CDR3 protein: CASSPSGQGRLDYGYTF
V gene: TRBV29-1; D gene: NA; clone size: few; CDR3 length: 14; CDR3 protein: CSVRSGGPKNIQYF
V gene: TRBV30; D gene: NA; clone size: NA; CDR3 length: 12; CDR3 protein: CAWSELGTEAFF
V gene: TRBV9; D gene: TRBD1; clone size: NA; CDR3 length: 15; CDR3 protein: CASSVAGTENYGYTF
V gene: TRBV19; D gene: NA; clone size: few; CDR3 length: 15; CDR3 protein: CASSPRDGRYNEQFF
V gene: TRBV20-1; D gene: NA; clone size: few; CDR3 length: 11; CDR3 protein: CSAPAYNEQFF
V gene: TRBV29-1; D gene: NA; clone size: NA; CDR3 length: 10; CDR3 protein: CSVESVRQFF
V gene: TRBV10-3; D gene: NA; clone size: NA; CDR3 length: 14; CDR3 protein: CAIREGSTKNIQYF
V gene: TRBV13; D gene: NA; clone size: NA; CDR3 length: 14; CDR3 protein: CASSWTVRGYGQYF
V gene: TRBV6-5; D gene: NA; clone size: few; CDR3 length: 13; CDR3 protein: CASSYYKGETQYF
V gene: TRBV6-6; D gene: NA; clone size: NA; CDR3 length: 11; CDR3 protein: CASTESYEQYF
V gene: TRBV30; D gene: NA; clone size: NA; CDR3 length: 14; CDR3 protein: CAWGAGGAQNIQYF
V gene: TRBV10-3; D gene: NA; clone size: NA; CDR3 length: 14; CDR3 protein: CAIGPGGQGNEQFF
V gene: TRBV6-1; D gene: NA; clone size: NA; CDR3 length: 15; CDR3 protein: CASSGVSLGQETQYF
V gene: TRBV13; D gene: TRBD2; clone size: NA; CDR3 length: 15; CDR3 protein: CASSPTGLAANEQFF
V gene: TRBV4-3; D gene: NA; clone size: few; CDR3 length: 17; CDR3 protein: CASSQEYVTSEAYEQYF
V gene: TRBV5-1; D gene: NA; clone size: few; CDR3 length: 15; CDR3 protein: CASYRDRSGVNEQFF
V gene: TRBV7-9; D gene: NA; clone size: NA; CDR3 length: 15; CDR3 protein: CASGTVARGAYEQYF
V gene: TRBV2; D gene: TRBD2; clone size: once; CDR3 length: 15; CDR3 protein: CASRTLAGGGNIQYF
V gene: TRBV11-2; D gene: NA; clone size: NA; CDR3 length: 13; CDR3 protein: CASAWRRDSPLHF
V gene: TRBV15; D gene: NA; clone size: NA; CDR3 length: 16; CDR3 protein: CATSRDIRGRLEPQHF
V gene: TRBV11-2; D gene: NA; clone size: NA; CDR3 length: 13; CDR3 protein: CASSLGTRETQYF
V gene: TRBV7-2; D gene: NA; clone size: once; CDR3 length: 15; CDR3 protein: CASSFRGSAKNIQYF
V gene: TRBV29-1; D gene: NA; clone size: few; CDR3 length: 12; CDR3 protein: CSMGARGETQYF
V gene: TRBV7-9; D gene: NA; clone size: NA; CDR3 length: 14; CDR3 protein: CASSLAQGLYEQYF
V gene: TRBV30; D gene: TRBD2; clone size: NA; CDR3 length: 13; CDR3 protein: CAWKRGSQETQYF
V gene: TRBV29-1; D gene: NA; clone size: NA; CDR3 length: 12; CDR3 protein: CSVETNTDTQYF
V gene: TRBV10-3; D gene: NA; clone size: NA; CDR3 length: 13; CDR3 protein: CATGVANTGELFF
V gene: TRBV5-1; D gene: NA; clone size: NA; CDR3 length: 14; CDR3 protein: CASSFGGGPDTQYF
V gene: TRBV4-2; D gene: TRBD2; clone size: NA; CDR3 length: 17; CDR3 protein: CASSQRSGDPPADTQYF
V gene: TRBV2; D gene: NA; clone size: few; CDR3 length: 14; CDR3 protein: CASSTSSSGNTIYF